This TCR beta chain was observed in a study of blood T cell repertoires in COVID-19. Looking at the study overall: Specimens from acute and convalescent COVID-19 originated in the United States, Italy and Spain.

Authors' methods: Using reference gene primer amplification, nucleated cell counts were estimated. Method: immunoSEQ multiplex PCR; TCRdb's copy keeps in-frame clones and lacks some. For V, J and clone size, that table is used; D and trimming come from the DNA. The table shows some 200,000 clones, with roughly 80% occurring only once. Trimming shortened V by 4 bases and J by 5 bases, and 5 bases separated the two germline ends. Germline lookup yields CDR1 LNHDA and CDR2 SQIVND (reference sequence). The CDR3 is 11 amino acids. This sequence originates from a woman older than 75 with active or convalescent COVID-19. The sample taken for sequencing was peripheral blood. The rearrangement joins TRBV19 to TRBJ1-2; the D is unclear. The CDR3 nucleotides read TGTGCCAGTAGTAACGGTTATGGCTACACCTTC. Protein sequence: CASSNGYGYTF.